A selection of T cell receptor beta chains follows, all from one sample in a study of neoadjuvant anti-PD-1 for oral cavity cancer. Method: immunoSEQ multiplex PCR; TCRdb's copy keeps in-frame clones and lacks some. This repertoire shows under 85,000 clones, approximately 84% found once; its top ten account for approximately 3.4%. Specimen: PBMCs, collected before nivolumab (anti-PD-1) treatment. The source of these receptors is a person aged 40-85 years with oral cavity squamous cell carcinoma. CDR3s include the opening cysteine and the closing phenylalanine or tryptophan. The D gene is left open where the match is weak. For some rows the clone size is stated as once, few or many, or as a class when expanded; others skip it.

CDR3aa: CASSLDRLAYNEQFF
CDR3nt: TGTGCCAGCAGTTTAGACAGGCTGGCCTACAATGAGCAGTTCTTC
j_gene: TRBJ2-1
v_gene: TRBV27
d_gene: -
abundance: once

CDR3aa: CASSLPPVYEQYF
CDR3nt: TGTGCCAGCAGCTTACCGCCAGTCTACGAGCAGTACTTC
j_gene: TRBJ2-7
v_gene: TRBV7-2
d_gene: -
abundance: -

CDR3aa: CASSLGDSEAFF
CDR3nt: TGCGCCAGCAGCTTGGGGGACAGTGAAGCTTTCTTT
j_gene: TRBJ1-1
v_gene: TRBV5-1
d_gene: TRBD1
abundance: -

CDR3aa: CASSSDRNTEAFF
CDR3nt: TGTGCCAGCAGTTCGGACAGGAACACTGAAGCTTTCTTT
j_gene: TRBJ1-1
v_gene: TRBV27
d_gene: -
abundance: -

CDR3aa: CASSQDLRPDYEQYF
CDR3nt: TGTGCCAGCAGCCAAGACTTGCGACCGGACTACGAGCAGTACTTC
j_gene: TRBJ2-7
v_gene: TRBV14
d_gene: -
abundance: -

CDR3aa: CASSSLWGRTEAFF
CDR3nt: TGTGCCAGCAGTTCCTTATGGGGGCGGACTGAAGCTTTCTTT
j_gene: TRBJ1-1
v_gene: TRBV5-5
d_gene: -
abundance: -

CDR3aa: CASSYGQGAEAFF
CDR3nt: TGTGCCAGCAGTTATGGACAGGGGGCTGAAGCTTTCTTT
j_gene: TRBJ1-1
v_gene: TRBV2
d_gene: TRBD1
abundance: -

CDR3aa: CASSLGLAGKETQYF
CDR3nt: TGCGCCAGCAGCTTGGGACTAGCGGGGAAAGAGACCCAGTACTTC
j_gene: TRBJ2-5
v_gene: TRBV5-1
d_gene: TRBD2
abundance: -

CDR3aa: CASSLSRIEAFF
CDR3nt: TGTGCCAGCAGCTTGTCTCGGATTGAAGCTTTCTTT
j_gene: TRBJ1-1
v_gene: TRBV11-2
d_gene: -
abundance: -

CDR3aa: CASSLSAREAYYNEQFF
CDR3nt: TGTGCCAGCAGTTTATCCGCCCGGGAGGCCTACTACAATGAGCAGTTCTTC
j_gene: TRBJ2-1
v_gene: TRBV28
d_gene: TRBD2
abundance: -

CDR3aa: CASTEGTGYQPQHF
CDR3nt: TGTGCCAGCACCGAAGGGACAGGGTATCAGCCCCAGCATTTT
j_gene: TRBJ1-5
v_gene: TRBV6-6
d_gene: TRBD1
abundance: -

CDR3aa: CASQKRQFQNTGELFF
CDR3nt: TGTGCCAGCCAGAAACGGCAATTCCAGAACACCGGGGAGCTGTTTTTT
j_gene: TRBJ2-2
v_gene: TRBV27
d_gene: -
abundance: -

CDR3aa: CATQLSSGSYNEQFF
CDR3nt: TGTGCCACCCAGCTTAGCAGCGGTTCCTACAATGAGCAGTTCTTC
j_gene: TRBJ2-1
v_gene: TRBV5-4
d_gene: -
abundance: -

CDR3aa: CASSLASSGLYNEQFF
CDR3nt: TGCGCCAGCAGCTTGGCCTCTAGCGGGCTTTACAATGAGCAGTTCTTC
j_gene: TRBJ2-1
v_gene: TRBV5-1
d_gene: TRBD2
abundance: -

CDR3aa: CSATAVDEQFF
CDR3nt: TGCAGTGCAACAGCGGTCGATGAGCAGTTCTTC
j_gene: TRBJ2-1
v_gene: TRBV20-1
d_gene: -
abundance: -

CDR3aa: CASSELFGLAGIRGETQYF
CDR3nt: TGTGCCAGCAGTGAACTATTTGGACTAGCGGGAATCCGGGGGGAGACCCAGTACTTC
j_gene: TRBJ2-5
v_gene: TRBV6-1
d_gene: TRBD2
abundance: -

CDR3aa: CASSLGGSLYEQYF
CDR3nt: TGTGCCAGCAGCTTGGGCGGGAGTCTTTACGAGCAGTACTTC
j_gene: TRBJ2-7
v_gene: TRBV7-8
d_gene: TRBD2
abundance: -

CDR3aa: CASSLFGTGREQYF
CDR3nt: TGTGCCAGCAGTTTATTTGGGACCGGGCGGGAGCAGTACTTC
j_gene: TRBJ2-7
v_gene: TRBV27
d_gene: -
abundance: -

CDR3aa: CASSLAATYSNQPQHF
CDR3nt: TGTGCCAGCAGCTTGGCCGCGACATATAGCAATCAGCCCCAGCATTTT
j_gene: TRBJ1-5
v_gene: TRBV5-5
d_gene: -
abundance: -

CDR3aa: CAISESGAPPKNEQFF
CDR3nt: TGTGCCATCAGTGAGTCCGGAGCGCCCCCAAAAAATGAGCAGTTCTTC
j_gene: TRBJ2-1
v_gene: TRBV10-3
d_gene: -
abundance: once

CDR3aa: CASSLSDNTEAFF
CDR3nt: TGTGCCAGCAGTTTATCGGATAACACTGAAGCTTTCTTT
j_gene: TRBJ1-1
v_gene: TRBV28
d_gene: -
abundance: -

CDR3aa: CASSGGQGRYTEAFF
CDR3nt: TGTGCCAGCAGTGGGGGACAGGGGCGATACACTGAAGCTTTCTTT
j_gene: TRBJ1-1
v_gene: TRBV6-5
d_gene: TRBD1
abundance: -

CDR3aa: CASSVEGTPNEKLFF
CDR3nt: TGTGCCAGCAGCGTAGAGGGGACCCCTAATGAAAAACTGTTTTTT
j_gene: TRBJ1-4
v_gene: TRBV9
d_gene: -
abundance: -

CDR3aa: CAISQHSNQPQHF
CDR3nt: TGTGCCATCAGCCAACATAGCAATCAGCCCCAGCATTTT
j_gene: TRBJ1-5
v_gene: TRBV10-3
d_gene: -
abundance: medium-sized